Shown below are 9 T cell receptor beta chains from a single sample sequenced in a study of cytotoxic CD8 clonotypes in ibrutinib-treated CLL. TCRdb's copy holds only in-frame clones and misses some; the assay was immunoSEQ multiplex PCR. The sample has 120,000 to 150,000 clones; about 80% are singletons. The sequences come from PBMCs, collected after 12 months of ibrutinib treatment. The receptors shown here come from a human donor with chronic lymphocytic leukemia.

The rearrangement links TRBV30 to TRBJ1-3; no reliable D call. V lost 3 bases to trimming and J lost 4 bases, with 7 bases between them. Germline V CDR1 and CDR2: GTSNPN, SVGIG (reference sequence). The length of the CDR3 is 12 residues. CDR3 sequence (DNA): TGTGCCTGGAGGGACCGCGGAAACACCATATATTTT. It codes for CAWRDRGNTIYF.

V and J are TRBV28 and TRBJ2-5, with TRBD2 matching 12 bases. The ends lost 2 bases at V and 4 bases at J; junction bases unmatched: 2. The germline V gene has CDR1 MDHEN and CDR2 SYDVKM. There are 15 residues in the CDR3. The CDR3 spells CASSLLAGGVETQYF. CDR3 DNA: TGTGCCAGCAGTTTACTAGCGGGAGGGGTAGAGACCCAGTACTTC.

This clone was detected a few times. The CDR3 reads CASSVGSLPAEQFF. CDR3 in DNA: TGTGCCAGCAGCGTAGGTTCTCTCCCCGCCGAGCAGTTCTTC. The chain joins TRBV9 to TRBJ2-1; D not certain. There are 14 residues in the CDR3. Trimming took off 0 bases at V and 10 bases at J, with 14 bases between the two ends. Germline-derived CDR1 and CDR2 are SGDLS and YYNGEE.

This chain links TRBV18 with TRBJ2-1, with 11 bases aligning to TRBD2. CDR1 is KGHSH and CDR2 is LQKENI in the germline V gene. The CDR3 has 17 residues. V gave up 4 bases and J gave up 6 bases; unmatched junction bases: 11. The CDR3 reads CASSLRAGTSGPNEQFF. CDR3 nucleotide sequence: TGTGCCAGCTCACTTAGAGCGGGGACTAGCGGTCCCAATGAGCAGTTCTTC. Supplemented by reference TRBV18 and TRBJ2-1, the full variable domain reads NAGVMQNPRHLVRRRGQEARLRCSPMKGHSHVYWYRQLPEEGLKFMVYLQKENIIDESGMPKERFSAEFPKEGPSILRIQQVVRGDSAAYFCASSLRAGTSGPNEQFFGPGTRLTVL.

As DNA, the CDR3 is TGTGCCAGCAGCCTTCGCGGGGGGTCCAGGACCCAGTACTTC. Its protein product is CASSLRGGSRTQYF. The genes are TRBV14 and TRBJ2-5, with 8 bases aligning to TRBD2. Germline trimming cut 4 bases from V and 7 bases from J; bases unmatched to any gene: 8. This CDR3 region has 14 residues. Germline CDR1 SGHDN, CDR2 FVKESK.

This rearrangement joins TRBV7-9 to TRBJ1-2; the D gene is possibly TRBD1 (6 bases). Germline V gene data show CDR1 as SEHNR and CDR2 as FQNEAQ (reference sequence). V was pared by 4 bases and J by 5 bases, with 20 bases between. The CDR3 runs to 16 residues. The CDR3 here is CASSSRTQLRGYGYTF. Here the CDR3 DNA reads TGTGCCAGCAGCTCTAGGACACAACTGAGGGGGTATGGCTACACCTTC.

The J gene is TRBJ2-3, the V gene TRBV11-2, with D possibly being TRBD1 (5 bases). From germline, CDR1 is SGHAT and CDR2 FQNNGV. V shed 5 bases and J shed 1 base, with 16 bases lying between them. The CDR3 has 16 residues. The CDR3 here is CASSRGVTGRTDTQYF. Here the CDR3 DNA reads TGTGCCAGCAGCCGCGGCGTCACAGGACGCACAGATACGCAGTATTTT.

The J gene is TRBJ2-3, the V gene TRBV7-9, with TRBD2 matching over 8 bases. Germline V lookup: CDR1 SEHNR, CDR2 FQNEAQ (reference sequence). The CDR3 loop spans 12 amino acids. J gave up 11 bases and V 5 bases, and 6 bases lay outside the gene matches. The CDR3 bases are TGTGCCAGCAGCACAGTGGGACTAGTGCAGTATTTT. Its translation is CASSTVGLVQYF.

This rearrangement joins TRBV28 to TRBJ1-5; tentatively, D is TRBD1 (6 bases). The V end lost 6 bases, the J end lost 6 bases, and 24 bases lay between the germline ends. The CDR3 loop spans 17 amino acids. In germline, CDR1 is MDHEN, CDR2 SYDVKM. CDR3: CASRPTGSGGTVQPQHF. The DNA of the CDR3 is TGTGCCAGCAGACCTACAGGGTCGGGTGGTACAGTTCAGCCCCAGCATTTT.